This entry features one TCR beta chain sequence. This sample is drawn from a study of early T cells in non-severe SARS-CoV-2 infection. The CDR3 runs to 15 residues. V dropped 4 bases and J dropped 7; count of bases not matched to a gene: 5. CDR1 is MDHEN, CDR2 SYDVKM, per germline. Each single cDNA molecule received a unique molecular identifier. TCRdb itself ran the 5' RACE reads through MiXCR, one entry per CDR3 protein. The sample holds about 61,000 distinct CDR3 sequences, approximately 12% seen once. The specimen comprised whole blood, sampled at baseline. The rearrangement links TRBV28 to TRBJ1-6; 9 bases align to TRBD1. This receptor was identified in an adult who was a healthcare worker with PCR-confirmed SARS-CoV-2 infection or an uninfected control (not recorded which). The donor label of this sample is uncertain. CDR3 in amino acids: CASSSRQGGNSPLHF. CDR3 coding DNA: TGTGCCAGCAGTTCTCGACAGGGGGGGAATTCACCCCTCCACTTT.